This passage covers 4 T cell receptor beta chains from one sample sequenced in a study of blood T cell repertoires in COVID-19. The data were produced by immunoSEQ multiplex PCR, yet TCRdb's version contains in-frame clones alone and is incomplete. Among 200,000 to 250,000 clones listed, over 80% were seen once. The sample comprised PBMCs or T cells enriched from blood (not recorded which). The receptors shown here come from a woman in her thirties or forties who had recovered from COVID-19.

The V gene is TRBV7-8, the J gene TRBJ2-5, with 11 bases lining up with TRBD2. The CDR3 spans 14 residues. The V gene end was trimmed by 4 bases and the J gene end by 3 bases; junction bases not matched to a gene: 1. Germline CDR1 reads SGHVS; CDR2 reads FQNEAQ. The CDR3 loop reads CASSSGLAEETQYF. The DNA of the CDR3 is TGTGCCAGCAGCTCGGGACTAGCGGAAGAGACCCAGTACTTC. The full variable domain, completed using reference TRBV7-8 and TRBJ2-5, is GAGVSQSPRYKVAKRGQDVALRCDPISGHVSLFWYQQALGQGPEFLTYFQNEAQLDKSGLPSDRFFAERPEGSVSTLKIQRTQQEDSAVYLCASSSGLAEETQYFGPGTRLLVL.

This chain joins TRBV3-1 (or the pseudogene TRBV3-2) and TRBJ2-1, with D perhaps matching TRBD1 (6 bases). Germline CDR1 reads LGHDT; CDR2 reads YNNKEL (reference sequence). V shed 1 base and J shed 11 bases, with 15 bases lying between them. The CDR3 has 14 amino acids. CDR3 nucleotide sequence: TGTGCCAGCAGCCAAGTTTCCAGGGGCCAAAAGCAGTTCTTC. As protein: CASSQVSRGQKQFF.

This clone was observed a single time. J is TRBJ1-5 and V is TRBV3-1 (or the pseudogene TRBV3-2); D remains unclear. CDR3 size: 13 residues. CDR1 LGHDT and CDR2 YNNKEL come from the germline V gene (reference sequence). V lost 0 bases to trimming and J lost 7 bases, with 7 bases between them. The CDR3 here is CASSQEGRQPQHF. The CDR3 nucleotides read TGTGCCAGCAGCCAAGAGGGGAGGCAGCCCCAGCATTTT.

The chain is built from TRBV5-1 and TRBJ2-1; the match to TRBD2 covers 10 bases. The germline V gene encodes CDR1 SGHRS and CDR2 YFSETQ. This CDR3 comprises 14 residues. After removal of 7 bases from V and 4 bases from J, the junction contained 5 bases not matched to a gene. The CDR3 spells CASRGLAVYNEQFF. The CDR3 region has the DNA TGCGCCAGCCGCGGACTAGCGGTGTACAATGAGCAGTTCTTC.